Following are 4 T cell receptor beta chains from one sample sequenced in a study of identical twins. Using its own MiXCR run on the 5' RACE reads, TCRdb lists one record per CDR3 protein. The sample has about 340,000 distinct CDR3 sequences, around 12% seen once. This sample was shared with a second study, whose subject was yellow fever vaccine responses in identical twins.

The sequenced material came from CD8+ T cells sorted from blood. These receptors were collected from a woman between 18 and 30 years old in good health.

The V gene is TRBV20-1, the J gene TRBJ2-1; a weak D match, TRBD2 (5 bases). Trimming shortened V by 0 bases and J by 5 bases, and 8 bases separated the two germline ends. This CDR3 has 13 residues. Germline CDR1 reads DFQATT; CDR2 reads SNEGSKA (reference sequence). In DNA form, the CDR3 reads TGCAGTGCTAGAGATCCGCGGGACAATGAGCAGTTCTTC. Its translation: CSARDPRDNEQFF.

The V and J genes are TRBV28 and TRBJ1-2; maybe TRBD1 (5 bases). The CDR3 length is 16 residues. Per the germline V gene, CDR1 is MDHEN and CDR2 is SYDVKM. The V gene lost 4 bases and the J gene lost 5 bases, with 20 bases spanning the gap. The CDR3: CASSWGVGRNDYGYTF. The CDR3 bases are TGTGCCAGCAGTTGGGGGGTCGGCAGAAACGATTATGGCTACACCTTC.

V usage is TRBV4-1 and J usage is TRBJ2-1, with TRBD1 matching 10 bases. CDR1 is MGHRA, CDR2 YSYEKL, per germline. CDR3 length: 17 residues. V lost 2 bases, J lost 7 bases, and 11 bases stayed unmatched. CDR3 nucleotides: TGCGCCAGCAGCCAAAGGTGGGGGACAGGGGTCGTGAATGAGCAGTTCTTC. Translated, it gives CASSQRWGTGVVNEQFF.

V usage is TRBV3-1 and J usage is TRBJ2-1; D may be TRBD1 (6 bases). Per the germline V gene, CDR1 is LGHDT and CDR2 is YNNKEL (reference sequence). The V end lost 2 bases, the J end lost 9 bases, and 14 bases lay between the germline ends. The CDR3 spans 14 residues. CDR3 bases: TGTGCCAGCAGCCAATCTCCTAGAGGGGGTGAGCAGTTCTTC. Protein sequence: CASSQSPRGGEQFF.